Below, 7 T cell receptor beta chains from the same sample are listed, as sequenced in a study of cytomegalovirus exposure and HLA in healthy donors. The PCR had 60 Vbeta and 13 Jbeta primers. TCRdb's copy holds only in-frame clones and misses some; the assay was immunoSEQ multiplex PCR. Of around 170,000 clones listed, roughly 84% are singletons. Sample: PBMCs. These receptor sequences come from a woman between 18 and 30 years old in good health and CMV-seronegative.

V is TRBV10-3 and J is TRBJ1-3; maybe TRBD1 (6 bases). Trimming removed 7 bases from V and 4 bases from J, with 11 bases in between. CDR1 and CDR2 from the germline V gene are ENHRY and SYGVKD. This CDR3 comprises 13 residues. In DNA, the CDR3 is TGTGCCATCACAGGGGCCAAGGGAAACACCATATATTTT. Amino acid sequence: CAITGAKGNTIYF.

CDR3 region: CASSLIGRGQFGEQYF. CDR3 nucleotide sequence: TGTGCCAGCAGCTTAATTGGGCGGGGTCAATTTGGCGAGCAGTACTTC. The chain has TRBV7-8 and TRBJ2-7; weak D call: TRBD2 (6 bases). This CDR3 has 16 residues. The V gene lost 2 bases and the J gene lost 6 bases, with 20 bases spanning the gap. Germline-derived CDR1 and CDR2 are SGHVS and FQNEAQ.

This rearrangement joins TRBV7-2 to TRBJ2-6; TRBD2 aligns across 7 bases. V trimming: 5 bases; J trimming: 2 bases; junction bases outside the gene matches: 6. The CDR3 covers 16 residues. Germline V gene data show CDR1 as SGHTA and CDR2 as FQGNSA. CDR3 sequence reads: CASSRDAGAGANVLTF. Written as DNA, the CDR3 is TGTGCCAGCAGCCGGGACGCGGGGGCTGGGGCCAACGTCCTGACTTTC.

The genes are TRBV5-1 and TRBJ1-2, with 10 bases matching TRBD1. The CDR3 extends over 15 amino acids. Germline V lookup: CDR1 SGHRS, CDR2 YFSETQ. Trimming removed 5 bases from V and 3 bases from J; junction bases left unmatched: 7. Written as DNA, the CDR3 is TGCGCCAGCAGAAGGGACAGGGGACATTACTATGGCTACACCTTC. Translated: CASRRDRGHYYGYTF.

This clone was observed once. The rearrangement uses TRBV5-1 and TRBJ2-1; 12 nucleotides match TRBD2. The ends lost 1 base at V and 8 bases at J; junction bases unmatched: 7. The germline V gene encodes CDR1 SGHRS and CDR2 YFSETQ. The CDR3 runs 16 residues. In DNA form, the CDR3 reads TGCGCCAGCAGCTTGCGTCTAGCGGGGGGGGGCGATGAGCAGTTCTTC. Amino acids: CASSLRLAGGGDEQFF.

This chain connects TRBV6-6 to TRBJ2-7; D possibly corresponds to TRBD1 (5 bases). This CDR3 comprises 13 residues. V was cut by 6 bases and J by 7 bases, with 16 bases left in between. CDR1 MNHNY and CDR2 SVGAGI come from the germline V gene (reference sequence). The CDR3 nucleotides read TGTGCCAGCAGAGTAGACAGCGCAGGAGAGCAGTACTTC. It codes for CASRVDSAGEQYF.

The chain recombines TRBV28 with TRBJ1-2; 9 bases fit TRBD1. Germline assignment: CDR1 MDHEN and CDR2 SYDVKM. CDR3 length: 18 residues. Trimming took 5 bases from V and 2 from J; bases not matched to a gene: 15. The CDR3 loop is CASSPRHRGLGINYGYTF. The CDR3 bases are TGTGCCAGCAGTCCTCGTCACAGGGGGCTGGGTATCAACTATGGCTACACCTTC.